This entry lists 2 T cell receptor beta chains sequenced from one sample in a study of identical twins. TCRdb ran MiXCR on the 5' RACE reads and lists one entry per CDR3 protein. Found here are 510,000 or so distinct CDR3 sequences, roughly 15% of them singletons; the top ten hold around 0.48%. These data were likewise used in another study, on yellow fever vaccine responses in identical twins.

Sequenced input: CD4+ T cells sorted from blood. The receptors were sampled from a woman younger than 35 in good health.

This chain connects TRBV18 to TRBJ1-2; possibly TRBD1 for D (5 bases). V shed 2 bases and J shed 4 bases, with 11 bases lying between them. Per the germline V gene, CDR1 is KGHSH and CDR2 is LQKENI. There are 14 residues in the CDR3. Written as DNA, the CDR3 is TGTGCCAGCTCACCAAGGGAGACAGTCTATGGCTACACCTTC. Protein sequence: CASSPRETVYGYTF.

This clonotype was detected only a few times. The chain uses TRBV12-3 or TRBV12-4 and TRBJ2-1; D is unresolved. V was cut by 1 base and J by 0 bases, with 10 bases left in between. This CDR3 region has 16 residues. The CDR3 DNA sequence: TGTGCCAGCAGTTTAGGGCGGACCAGCTCCTACAATGAGCAGTTCTTC. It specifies CASSLGRTSSYNEQFF.